These T cell receptor beta chains were read from a single sample in a study of graft-versus-host responses after intestinal transplantation. These receptors have no known antigen. Sequenced by immunoSEQ multiplex PCR; TCRdb stores in-frame clones only, minus some. The sample records about 90,000 clones, around 93% being singletons. The material sequenced was unstimulated CD8+ T cells sorted from spleen or lymph node cells, taken before transplant. The receptors originated from a human donor who was the organ donor for an intestinal transplant. Both conserved end residues are part of each CDR3. Fields, in order: V gene, clone size, CDR3 protein. The size of a clone is reported for some rows only, either as once, few or many, or as a class for expanded clones.

V gene: TRBV27; clone size: once; CDR3 protein: CASSLLPGVGSNQPQHF
V gene: TRBV6-7; clone size: NA; CDR3 protein: CASSYRASRNREQFF
V gene: TRBV4-1; clone size: NA; CDR3 protein: CASSQEVPSRTDTQYF
V gene: TRBV27; clone size: NA; CDR3 protein: CATKRGTDHYGYTF
V gene: TRBV27; clone size: once; CDR3 protein: CASTLFLGSQPQHF
V gene: TRBV2; clone size: NA; CDR3 protein: CASSGLTGGPTGELFF
V gene: TRBV27; clone size: few; CDR3 protein: CASSFATGYGYTF
V gene: TRBV29-1; clone size: NA; CDR3 protein: CSVETPGQDTYEQYF
V gene: TRBV27; clone size: NA; CDR3 protein: CASSGGTAPYEQYF
V gene: TRBV4-2; clone size: NA; CDR3 protein: CASSQTPYLREPSYNEQFF
V gene: TRBV5-6; clone size: NA; CDR3 protein: CASSFGLAGAHTDTQYF
V gene: TRBV2; clone size: once; CDR3 protein: CAGRGGAVVETQYF
V gene: TRBV13; clone size: NA; CDR3 protein: CASSSRDGGDTQYF
V gene: TRBV6-4; clone size: NA; CDR3 protein: CASSDSTSGSNEQFF
V gene: TRBV15; clone size: NA; CDR3 protein: CATSRGDSRYEQYF
V gene: TRBV5-6; clone size: NA; CDR3 protein: CASSQTGSLNPEAFF
V gene: TRBV5-1; clone size: NA; CDR3 protein: CASSLGGRGTEAFF
V gene: TRBV11-2; clone size: NA; CDR3 protein: CASSLPGVSSYEQYF
V gene: TRBV7-7; clone size: NA; CDR3 protein: CASSLRPSGSQETQYF
V gene: TRBV9; clone size: NA; CDR3 protein: CASSVWPKQTHQVFAEGGYTF
V gene: TRBV6-5; clone size: NA; CDR3 protein: CASSYSGGTEAFF
V gene: TRBV9; clone size: NA; CDR3 protein: CASSVGDGSSYEQYF
V gene: TRBV4-1; clone size: NA; CDR3 protein: CASSRPTPPTAGGPFLETQYF
V gene: TRBV30; clone size: NA; CDR3 protein: CAWHGITSHHTYNEQFF
V gene: TRBV6-7; clone size: NA; CDR3 protein: CASLGGQYF
V gene: TRBV11-3; clone size: NA; CDR3 protein: CASSFRGYRSYGYTF
V gene: TRBV9; clone size: NA; CDR3 protein: CASSVGLAGTYNEQFF
V gene: TRBV5-8; clone size: NA; CDR3 protein: CASSEWGLAYNNEQFF
V gene: TRBV5-6; clone size: NA; CDR3 protein: CASSSGGVSGYTF
V gene: TRBV4-3; clone size: NA; CDR3 protein: CASSQDPWGPYAGEQYF
V gene: TRBV11-2; clone size: NA; CDR3 protein: CASSPRLADGVTYF